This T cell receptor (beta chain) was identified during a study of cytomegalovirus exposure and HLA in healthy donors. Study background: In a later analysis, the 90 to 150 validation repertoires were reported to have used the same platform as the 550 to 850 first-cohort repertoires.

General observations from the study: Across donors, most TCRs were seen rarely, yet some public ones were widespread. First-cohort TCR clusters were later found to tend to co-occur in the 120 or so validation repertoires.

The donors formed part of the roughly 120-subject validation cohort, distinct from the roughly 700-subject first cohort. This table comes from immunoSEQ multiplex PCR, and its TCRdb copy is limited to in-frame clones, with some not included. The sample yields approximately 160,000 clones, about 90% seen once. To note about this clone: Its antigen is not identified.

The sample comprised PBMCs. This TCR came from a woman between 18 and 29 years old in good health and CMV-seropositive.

CDR3 protein: CASSLAGFEQYF. The CDR3 DNA follows: TGTGCCAGCAGCTTGGCAGGGTTCGAGCAGTACTTC. The genes are TRBV5-4 and TRBJ2-7; tentative D call: TRBD1 (5 bases). In germline, CDR1 is SGHNT, CDR2 YYREEE (reference sequence). CDR3 size: 12 residues. The germline V and J ends were trimmed by 0 bases and 6 bases, with 7 bases remaining between them.